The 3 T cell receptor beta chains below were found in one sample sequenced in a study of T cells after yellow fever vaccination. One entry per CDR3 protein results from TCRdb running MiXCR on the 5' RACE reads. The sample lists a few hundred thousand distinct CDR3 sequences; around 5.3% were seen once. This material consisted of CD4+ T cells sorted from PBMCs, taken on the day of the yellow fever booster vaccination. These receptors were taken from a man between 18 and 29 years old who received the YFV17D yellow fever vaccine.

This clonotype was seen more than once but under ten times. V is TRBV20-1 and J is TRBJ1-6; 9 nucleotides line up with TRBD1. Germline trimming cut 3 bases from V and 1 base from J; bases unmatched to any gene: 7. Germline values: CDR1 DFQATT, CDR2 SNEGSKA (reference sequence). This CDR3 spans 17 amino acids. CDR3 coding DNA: TGCAGTGCTAGGCAACAGGGGGCTGGGTCCTATAATTCACCCCTCCACTTT. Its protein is CSARQQGAGSYNSPLHF.

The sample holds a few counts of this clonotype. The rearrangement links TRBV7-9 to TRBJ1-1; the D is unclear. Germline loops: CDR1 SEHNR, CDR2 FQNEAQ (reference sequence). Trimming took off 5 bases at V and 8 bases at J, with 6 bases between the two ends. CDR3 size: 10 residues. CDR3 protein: CASSRVEAFF. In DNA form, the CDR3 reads TGTGCCAGCAGCCGAGTCGAAGCTTTCTTT. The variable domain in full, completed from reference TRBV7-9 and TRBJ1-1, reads DTGVSQNPRHKITKRGQNVTFRCDPISEHNRLYWYRQTLGQGPEFLTYFQNEAQLEKSRLLSDRFSAERPKGSFSTLEIQRTEQGDSAMYLCASSRVEAFFGQGTRLTVV.

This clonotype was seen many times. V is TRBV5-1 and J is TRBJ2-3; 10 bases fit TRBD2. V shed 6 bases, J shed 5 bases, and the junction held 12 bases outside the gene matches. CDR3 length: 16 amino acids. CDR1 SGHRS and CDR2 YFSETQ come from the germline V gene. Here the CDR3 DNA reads TGCGCCAGCACGGGTTGGGCTAGCGGGGGTGAAGATACGCAGTATTTT. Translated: CASTGWASGGEDTQYF.